The 27 T cell receptor beta chains below all came from one sample that was sequenced in a study of blood T cell repertoires in COVID-19. Sequenced by immunoSEQ multiplex PCR; TCRdb stores in-frame clones only, minus some. This sample has around 700,000 clones, with around 89% found just once. Sequenced material: peripheral blood. The receptors here all came from a woman between 18 and 29 years old with acute or convalescent COVID-19.

The V call is TRBV5-6, the J call TRBJ2-7; tentative D call: TRBD2 (5 bases). The germline V gene has CDR1 SGHDT and CDR2 YYEEEE. With 4 bases removed from V and 5 bases from J, the gap between germline ends came to 19 bases. The CDR3 loop spans 15 amino acids. CDR3 in amino acids: CASSPGLLEDDEQYF. In DNA, the CDR3 is TGTGCCAGCAGCCCCGGACTCCTGGAGGATGACGAGCAGTACTTC.

This clone appeared a single time. The chain links TRBV5-1 to TRBJ1-1; 7 positions match TRBD1. This CDR3 contains 16 residues. Trimming removed 0 bases from V and 0 bases from J; junction bases left unmatched: 5. CDR1 is SGHRS and CDR2 is YFSETQ in the germline V gene. The CDR3, as DNA: TGCGCCAGCAGCTTGGGGCTCGGACAGGTGAACACTGAAGCTTTCTTT. Translation gives CASSLGLGQVNTEAFF.

Here the CDR3 reads CASSYDGQGVNQPQHF. The CDR3, as DNA: TGTGCCAGCAGTTACGATGGACAGGGGGTCAATCAGCCCCAGCATTTT. This chain connects TRBV6-6 to TRBJ1-5; the match to TRBD1 covers 10 bases. The CDR3 runs 16 residues. The germline CDR1 and CDR2 sequences are MNHNY and SVGAGI (reference sequence). Germline trimming cut 2 bases from V and 3 bases from J; bases unmatched to any gene: 4.

This chain connects TRBV18 to TRBJ2-3, with D maybe TRBD2 (5 bases). Trimming pared 8 bases from V and 3 bases from J, leaving 15 bases between. CDR1 is KGHSH, CDR2 LQKENI, per germline. CDR3 length: 14 amino acids. Here the CDR3 reads CASAPVGGTDTQYF. The CDR3 DNA sequence: TGTGCCAGCGCTCCGGTAGGCGGGACAGATACGCAGTATTTT.

This chain connects TRBV9 to TRBJ2-2; 9 bases map to TRBD2. The CDR3 runs to 15 residues. V lost 4 bases, J lost 4 bases, and 5 bases stayed unmatched. Per germline, CDR1 SGDLS and CDR2 YYNGEE. CDR3 amino acids: CASSLSTSGTGELFF. The CDR3 nucleotides read TGTGCCAGCAGCCTATCGACTAGCGGCACCGGGGAGCTGTTTTTT.

This chain joins TRBV4-1 and TRBJ1-5; possible D gene TRBD1, 6 bases. The CDR3 has 15 amino acids. V was shortened by 0 bases and J by 7 bases, with 13 bases between the two germline ends. Germline V gene lookup returns CDR1 MGHRA and CDR2 YSYEKL. DNA of the CDR3: TGCGCCAGCAGCCAAGAGGCAGGGAGGGGGCAGCCCCAGCATTTT. Protein product: CASSQEAGRGQPQHF.

This sequence joins TRBV29-1 and TRBJ2-6; D is perhaps TRBD2 (5 bases). Germline CDR1 SQVTM, CDR2 ANQGSEA. CDR3 length equals 13 residues. Trimming removed 4 bases from V and 7 bases from J, with 11 bases in between. Written as DNA, the CDR3 is TGCAGCGTTGGACTATTGGACGCCAACGTCCTGACTTTC. Residues: CSVGLLDANVLTF.

The rearrangement uses TRBV6-5 and TRBJ1-2; tentative D call: TRBD1 (6 bases). The germline V gene encodes CDR1 MNHEY and CDR2 SVGAGI. V was trimmed by 8 bases and J by 5 bases, leaving 15 bases between them. The CDR3 spans 13 residues. DNA of the CDR3: TGTGCCAGCCTTGGCGGGGGGCCGTATGGCTACACCTTC. Amino acid sequence: CASLGGGPYGYTF.

The chain links TRBV4-3 to TRBJ1-5, with D uncertain. The germline V and J ends were trimmed by 0 bases and 0 bases, with 9 bases remaining between them. Per germline, CDR1 LGHNA and CDR2 YSLEER. The CDR3 totals 16 residues. The chain's CDR3 is CASSQDHRPSNQPQHF. CDR3 nucleotide sequence: TGCGCCAGCAGCCAAGATCACAGACCTAGCAATCAGCCCCAGCATTTT.

The J gene is TRBJ1-2, the V gene TRBV5-4, with 8 bases fitting TRBD1. The junction had 9 bases not matched to a gene; V was cut back by 0 bases and J by 8 bases. From germline, CDR1 is SGHNT and CDR2 YYREEE (reference sequence). The CDR3 is 15 residues long. Written as DNA, the CDR3 is TGTGCCAGCAGCTTGGGACAGGGGAAGGGGAGGGGCTACACCTTC. Encoded protein: CASSLGQGKGRGYTF.

The CDR3: CASRVGGMAPLHF. CDR3 DNA sequence: TGTGCCAGCAGGGTGGGGGGTATGGCACCCCTCCACTTT. The chain has TRBV6-5 and TRBJ1-6, with D perhaps TRBD1 (5 bases). Per the germline V gene, CDR1 is MNHEY and CDR2 is SVGAGI. There are 13 residues in the CDR3. Trimming left V 6 bases short and J 11 bases short, with 14 bases between.

The chain combines TRBV28 with TRBJ1-2; D gene unclear. CDR1 is MDHEN and CDR2 is SYDVKM in the germline V gene. The CDR3 runs to 12 residues. The CDR3 DNA follows: TGTGGGTCGCGCGTAGGGAGTGGTGGCTACACCTTC. Encoded protein: CGSRVGSGGYTF.

This clone was observed once. The V call is TRBV3-1 (or the pseudogene TRBV3-2), the J call TRBJ2-2; possibly TRBD2 for D (5 bases). Per the germline V gene, CDR1 is LGHDT and CDR2 is YNNKEL (reference sequence). The CDR3 contains 14 residues. V was cut by 3 bases and J by 4 bases, with 9 bases left in between. CDR3 in DNA: TGTGCCAGCAGCCATCGAGGGATCACCGGGGAGCTGTTTTTT. Translation: CASSHRGITGELFF.

The gene calls are TRBV6-6 and TRBJ1-6; D remains unclear. V gave up 6 bases and J gave up 8 bases, with 5 bases separating them. Germline lookup yields CDR1 MNHNY and CDR2 SVGAGI (reference sequence). The CDR3 length is 11 residues. DNA of the CDR3: TGTGCCAGCAGCTTCGATTCACCCCTCCACTTT. Translation gives CASSFDSPLHF.

The gene calls are TRBV5-1 and TRBJ1-1; 9 bases fit TRBD1. The V gene's germline CDR1 is SGHRS and CDR2 YFSETQ. The CDR3 totals 14 residues. The junction had 2 bases not matched to a gene; V was cut back by 4 bases and J by 1 base. This chain's CDR3 is CASSMGQGNTEAFF. CDR3 DNA sequence: TGCGCCAGCAGCATGGGACAGGGGAACACTGAAGCTTTCTTT. Looking up the rest from reference TRBV5-1 and TRBJ1-1 gives the full variable domain: KAGVTQTPRYLIKTRGQQVTLSCSPISGHRSVSWYQQTPGQGLQFLFEYFSETQRNKGNFPGRFSGRQFSNSRSEMNVSTLELGDSALYLCASSMGQGNTEAFFGQGTRLTVV.

This clone was recorded once. The CDR3, as DNA: TGTGCCAGCAGTCTACAGGGCTTTTATAATTCACCCCTCCACTTT. Residues: CASSLQGFYNSPLHF. The rearrangement links TRBV27 to TRBJ1-6; D perhaps matches TRBD1 (6 bases). This CDR3 comprises 15 residues. Germline loops: CDR1 MNHEY, CDR2 SMNVEV (reference sequence). With 5 bases removed from V and 4 bases from J, the gap between germline ends came to 12 bases.

The chain has TRBV5-8 and TRBJ1-1, with a tentative D call TRBD1 (6 bases). Germline V gene sequence: CDR1 SGHTS, CDR2 YDEGEE. There are 13 residues in the CDR3. Trimming left V 0 bases short and J 11 bases short, with 14 bases between. DNA for the CDR3: TGTGCCAGCAGCTTGGGTTTTTGGGGGCACGCTTTCTTT. This codes for CASSLGFWGHAFF.

The chain couples TRBV3-1 (or the pseudogene TRBV3-2) to TRBJ2-1, with 13 bases lining up with TRBD2. This CDR3 comprises 17 residues. The V gene's germline CDR1 is LGHDT and CDR2 YNNKEL (reference sequence). Losses at the gene ends were 4 bases for V and 2 bases for J; bases not matched to a gene: 5. The CDR3 nucleotides read TGTGCCAGCAGCCGTGGGACTAGCGGGAACCCCTACAATGAGCAGTTCTTC. Residues: CASSRGTSGNPYNEQFF.

The J gene is TRBJ1-1, the V gene TRBV28; 10 bases line up with TRBD1. This CDR3 is built from 16 residues. J was trimmed by 1 base and V by 5 bases; bases with no gene match: 7. Germline V gene lookup returns CDR1 MDHEN and CDR2 SYDVKM. The CDR3 protein is CASSPRTGGTNTEAFF. DNA for the CDR3: TGTGCCAGCAGTCCCCGGACAGGGGGGACGAACACTGAAGCTTTCTTT.

This clone was detected once. The CDR3 nucleotides read TGTGCCAGCAGAAAAGTAATAGGGGTTAGTGGCTACACCTTC. Translated: CASRKVIGVSGYTF. The V call is TRBV6-5, the J call TRBJ1-2; TRBD1 might be the D (5 bases). Germline V gene sequence: CDR1 MNHEY, CDR2 SVGAGI. This CDR3 is built from 14 residues. V was pared by 6 bases and J by 7 bases, with 18 bases between.

This chain links TRBV27 with TRBJ2-7; 9 nucleotides match TRBD2. The germline V gene has CDR1 MNHEY and CDR2 SMNVEV (reference sequence). The trim removed 11 bases at V and 0 bases at J, leaving 5 bases unmatched. The CDR3 totals 13 residues. The CDR3 spells CASIAGDSYEQYF. DNA of the CDR3: TGTGCCTCCATAGCGGGGGACTCCTACGAGCAGTACTTC.

The J gene is TRBJ1-2, the V gene TRBV27; D call uncertain. With 9 bases removed from V and 4 bases from J, the gap between germline ends came to 21 bases. Germline V CDR1 and CDR2: MNHEY, SMNVEV (reference sequence). This CDR3 has 15 amino acids. The CDR3 DNA follows: TGTGCCAGTCGGGCGGGAGGCTTGTTGGGCTATGGCTACACCTTC. It yields the protein CASRAGGLLGYGYTF.

The chain is built from TRBV30 and TRBJ1-1; 8 bases line up with TRBD1. V trimming: 4 bases; J trimming: 5 bases; junction bases outside the gene matches: 6. Germline V gene data show CDR1 as GTSNPN and CDR2 as SVGIG (reference sequence). The CDR3 runs 13 residues. The CDR3 DNA reads TGTGCCTGGAAAGAACAGGGGGTGACTGAAGCTTTCTTT. This codes for CAWKEQGVTEAFF.

The rearrangement joins TRBV11-3 to TRBJ2-1; D unclear. This CDR3 has 16 residues. V was clipped by 5 bases and J by 0 bases, with 14 bases between them. Germline values: CDR1 SGHNT, CDR2 YENEEA. The CDR3, as DNA: TGTGCCAGCAGCCCACTCTACTCAAGCTCCTACAATGAGCAGTTCTTC. Protein: CASSPLYSSSYNEQFF.

The V gene is TRBV7-9, the J gene TRBJ1-4; 9 bases agree with TRBD1. CDR3 size: 15 residues. Germline V lookup: CDR1 SEHNR, CDR2 FQNEAQ (reference sequence). V lost 3 bases and J lost 7; bases outside the gene matches: 6. The CDR3 nucleotides read TGTGCCAGCAGCTTGGCCGGGACAGGGACTGAAAAACTGTTTTTT. It translates to CASSLAGTGTEKLFF.

V is TRBV7-8 and J is TRBJ2-7, with D tentatively TRBD1 (5 bases). Germline V gene lookup returns CDR1 SGHVS and CDR2 FQNEAQ. The V end was cut by 4 bases, the J end by 2 bases, with 15 bases between. This CDR3 spans 15 amino acids. In DNA, the CDR3 is TGTGCCAGCAGCTCCCGCCCCCAGGGCCCCTACGAGCAGTACTTC. This codes for CASSSRPQGPYEQYF. Based on the CDR3 plus reference TRBV7-8 and TRBJ2-7, the full variable domain is GAGVSQSPRYKVAKRGQDVALRCDPISGHVSLFWYQQALGQGPEFLTYFQNEAQLDKSGLPSDRFFAERPEGSVSTLKIQRTQQEDSAVYLCASSSRPQGPYEQYFGPGTRLTVT.

The J gene is TRBJ2-3, the V gene TRBV10-3; TRBD1 matches at 8 bases. The CDR3 covers 15 residues. V lost 0 bases to trimming and J lost 3 bases; unmatched junction nucleotides: 2. The germline V gene encodes CDR1 ENHRY and CDR2 SYGVKD. The CDR3 spells CAISESQGATDTQYF. In nucleotides, the CDR3 is TGTGCCATCAGTGAGTCCCAGGGGGCGACAGATACGCAGTATTTT.